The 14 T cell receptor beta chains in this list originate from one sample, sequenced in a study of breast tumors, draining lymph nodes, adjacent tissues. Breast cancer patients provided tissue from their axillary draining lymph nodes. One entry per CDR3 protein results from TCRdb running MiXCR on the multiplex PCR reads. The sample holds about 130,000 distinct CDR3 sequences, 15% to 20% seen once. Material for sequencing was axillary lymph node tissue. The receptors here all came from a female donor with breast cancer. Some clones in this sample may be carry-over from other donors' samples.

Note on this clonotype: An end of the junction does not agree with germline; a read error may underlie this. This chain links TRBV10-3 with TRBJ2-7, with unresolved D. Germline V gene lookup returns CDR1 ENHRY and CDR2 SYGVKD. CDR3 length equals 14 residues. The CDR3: CAISAPRRPGEQSF. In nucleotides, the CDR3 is TGTGCCATCAGTGCACCGAGACGGCCTGGCGAGCAGTCCTTC.

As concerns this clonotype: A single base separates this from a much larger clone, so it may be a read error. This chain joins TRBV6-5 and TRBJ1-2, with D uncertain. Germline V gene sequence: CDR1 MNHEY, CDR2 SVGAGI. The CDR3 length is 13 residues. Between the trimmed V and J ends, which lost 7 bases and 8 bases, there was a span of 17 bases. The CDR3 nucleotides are TGTGCCAGCACTCTAGACTCAGTCTACGGCTACACCTTC. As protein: CASTLDSVYGYTF.

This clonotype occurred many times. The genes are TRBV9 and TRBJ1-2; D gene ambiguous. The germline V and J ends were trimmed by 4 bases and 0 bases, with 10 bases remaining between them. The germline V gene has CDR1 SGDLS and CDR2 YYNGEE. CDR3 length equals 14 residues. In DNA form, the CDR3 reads TGTGCCAGCAGCCCACTTACAGCTAACTATGGCTACACCTTC. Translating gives CASSPLTANYGYTF. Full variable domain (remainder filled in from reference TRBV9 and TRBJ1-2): DSGVTQTPKHLITATGQRVTLRCSPRSGDLSVYWYQQSLDQGLQFLIQYYNGEERAKGNILERFSAQQFPDLHSELNLSSLELGDSALYFCASSPLTANYGYTFGSGTRLTVV.

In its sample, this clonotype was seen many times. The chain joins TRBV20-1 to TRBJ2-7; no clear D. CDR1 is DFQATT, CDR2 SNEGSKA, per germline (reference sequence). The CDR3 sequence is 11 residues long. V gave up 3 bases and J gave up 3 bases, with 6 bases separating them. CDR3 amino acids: CSASRDYEQYF. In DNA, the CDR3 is TGCAGTGCTAGTAGGGACTACGAGCAGTACTTC.

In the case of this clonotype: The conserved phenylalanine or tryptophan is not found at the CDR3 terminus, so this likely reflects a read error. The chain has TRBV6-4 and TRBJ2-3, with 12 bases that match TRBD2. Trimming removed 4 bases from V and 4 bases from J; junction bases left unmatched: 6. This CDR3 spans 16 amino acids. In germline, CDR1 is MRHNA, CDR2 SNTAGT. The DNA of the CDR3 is TGTGCCAGCAGTGGCTCGACTAGCGGGGGCGCAGATACGCAGTATCTT. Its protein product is CASSGSTSGGADTQYL.

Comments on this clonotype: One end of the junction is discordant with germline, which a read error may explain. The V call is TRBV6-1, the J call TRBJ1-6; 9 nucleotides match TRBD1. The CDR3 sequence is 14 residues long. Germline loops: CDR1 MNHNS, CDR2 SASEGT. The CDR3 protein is CVSSSDRGLSPLHF. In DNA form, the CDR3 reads TGTGTCAGCAGTTCAGACAGGGGGTTATCACCCCTCCACTTT.

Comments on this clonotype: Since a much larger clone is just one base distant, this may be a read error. The CDR3 sequence is CASGQVQGSYNSPLHF. DNA of the CDR3: TGTGCCAGCGGCCAAGTACAGGGTAGCTATAATTCACCCCTCCACTTT. The rearrangement links TRBV7-9 to TRBJ1-6; possible D gene TRBD1, 6 bases. The CDR3 is 16 residues long. The ends were cut back, 8 bases at V and 3 bases at J, with 17 bases in the middle. Germline-derived CDR1 and CDR2 are SEHNR and FQNEAQ (reference sequence).

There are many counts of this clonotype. As DNA, the CDR3 is TGTGCCAGCAGTTACTCGTTAGGGGGCAAAAATTCACCCCTCCACTTT. This gives the protein CASSYSLGGKNSPLHF. This rearrangement joins TRBV6-5 to TRBJ1-6, with 7 bases that match TRBD1. CDR3 length: 16 residues. The ends lost 0 bases at V and 7 bases at J; junction bases unmatched: 6. CDR1 is MNHEY and CDR2 is SVGAGI in the germline V gene.

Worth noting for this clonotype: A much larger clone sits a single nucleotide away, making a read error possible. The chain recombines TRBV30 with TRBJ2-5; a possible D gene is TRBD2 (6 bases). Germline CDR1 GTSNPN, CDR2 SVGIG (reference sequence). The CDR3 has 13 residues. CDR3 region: CARSARLEETQYF. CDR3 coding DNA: TGTGCCCGGAGTGCGAGACTAGAAGAGACCCAGTACTTC.

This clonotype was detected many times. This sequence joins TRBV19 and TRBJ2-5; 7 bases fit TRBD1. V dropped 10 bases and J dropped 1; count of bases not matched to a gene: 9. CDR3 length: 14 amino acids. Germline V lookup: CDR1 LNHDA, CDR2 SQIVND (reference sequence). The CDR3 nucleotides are TGTGCCACCCCCCTCCCAGGGGGCCAAGAGACCCAGTACTTC. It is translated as CATPLPGGQETQYF.

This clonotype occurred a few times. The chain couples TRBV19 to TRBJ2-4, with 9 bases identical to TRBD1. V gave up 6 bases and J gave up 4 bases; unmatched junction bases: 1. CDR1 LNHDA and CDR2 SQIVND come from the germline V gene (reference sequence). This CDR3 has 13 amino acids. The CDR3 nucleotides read TGTGCCAGTAGGGGACAGGGTAAAAACATTCAGTACTTC. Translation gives CASRGQGKNIQYF.

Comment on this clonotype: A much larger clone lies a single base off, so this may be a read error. CDR3 nucleotide sequence: TGCAGTGCCTTGACCCCTTTCTACAATGAGCAGCTCTTC. This gives the protein CSALTPFYNEQLF. The V and J genes are TRBV20-1 and TRBJ2-1; D is unclear. Germline V gene lookup returns CDR1 DFQATT and CDR2 SNEGSKA (reference sequence). This CDR3 contains 13 residues.

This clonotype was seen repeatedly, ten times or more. Written as DNA, the CDR3 is TGTGCCAGCAGCAAACGCGGGACAGGGAATGAAAAACTGTTTTTT. This translates into CASSKRGTGNEKLFF. The genes are TRBV12-3 or TRBV12-4 and TRBJ1-4; 9 bases agree with TRBD1. CDR3 size: 15 residues. With V trimmed by 6 bases and J by 5 bases, 7 bases remained unmatched.

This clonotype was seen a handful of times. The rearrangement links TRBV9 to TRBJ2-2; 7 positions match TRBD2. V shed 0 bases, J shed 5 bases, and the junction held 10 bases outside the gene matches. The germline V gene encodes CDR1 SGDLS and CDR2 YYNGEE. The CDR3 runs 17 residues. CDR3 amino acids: CASSVGGLGSKTGELFF. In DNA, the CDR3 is TGTGCCAGCAGCGTAGGAGGACTAGGGAGTAAGACCGGGGAGCTGTTTTTT.